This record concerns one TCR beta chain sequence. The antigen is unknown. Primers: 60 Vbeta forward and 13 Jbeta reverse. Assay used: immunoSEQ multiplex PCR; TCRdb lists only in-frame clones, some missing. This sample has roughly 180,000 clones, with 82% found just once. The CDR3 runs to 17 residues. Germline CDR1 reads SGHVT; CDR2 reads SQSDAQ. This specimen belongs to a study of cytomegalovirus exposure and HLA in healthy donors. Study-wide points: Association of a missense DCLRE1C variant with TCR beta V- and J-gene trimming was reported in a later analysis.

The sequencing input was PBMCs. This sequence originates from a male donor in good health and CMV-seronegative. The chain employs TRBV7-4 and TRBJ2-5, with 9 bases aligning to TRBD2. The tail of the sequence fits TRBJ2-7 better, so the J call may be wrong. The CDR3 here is CASSLACGRVVLREQYF. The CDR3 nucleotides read TGTGCCAGCAGCTTAGCTTGCGGGAGGGTTGTACTTCGCGAGCAGTACTTC.